The T cell receptor (beta chain) described here comes from a study of identifying expanded T cells in peripheral blood. In the case of this clone: Its antigen remains unidentified.

Only in-frame clones appear in the TCRdb table, and some are missing; sequencing was by immunoSEQ multiplex PCR. The sample comprises 60,000 to 70,000 clones, under 85% of which are singletons, and 15% to 20% rests with the top ten. Germline assignment: CDR1 LNHDA and CDR2 SQIVND (reference sequence). V lost 8 bases and J 4 bases, leaving 14 bases between the germline ends. This CDR3 contains 13 residues. Study results and limitations: Technical replicates showed around 1.2 changed clones; about two weeks about 16; four weeks 19.

The V and J genes are TRBV19 and TRBJ2-5; TRBD2 might be the D (6 bases). The sequence was obtained from a person between 18 and 70 years old in good health. Sequencing input: blood. CDR3 residues: CASFGGLGETQYF. The CDR3 region has the DNA TGTGCCAGTTTCGGGGGTTTAGGAGAGACCCAGTACTTC.